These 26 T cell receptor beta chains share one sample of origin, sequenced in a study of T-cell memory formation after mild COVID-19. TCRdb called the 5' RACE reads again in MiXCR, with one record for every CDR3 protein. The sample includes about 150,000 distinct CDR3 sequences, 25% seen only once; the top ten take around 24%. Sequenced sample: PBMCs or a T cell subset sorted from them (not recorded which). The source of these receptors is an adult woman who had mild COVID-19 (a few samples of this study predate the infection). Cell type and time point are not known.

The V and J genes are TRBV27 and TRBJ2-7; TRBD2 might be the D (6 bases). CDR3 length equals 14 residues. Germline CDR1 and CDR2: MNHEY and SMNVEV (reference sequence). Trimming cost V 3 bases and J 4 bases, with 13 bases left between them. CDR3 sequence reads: CASSFAGPGYEQYF. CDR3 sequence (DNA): TGTGCCAGCAGTTTCGCGGGGCCAGGGTACGAGCAGTACTTC.

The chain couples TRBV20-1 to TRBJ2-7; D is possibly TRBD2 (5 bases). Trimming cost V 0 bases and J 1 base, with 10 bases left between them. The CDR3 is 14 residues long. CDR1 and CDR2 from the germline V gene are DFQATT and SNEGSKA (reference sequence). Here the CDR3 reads CSAREVPGSYEQYF. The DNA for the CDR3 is TGCAGTGCTAGAGAAGTACCGGGGTCCTACGAGCAGTACTTC.

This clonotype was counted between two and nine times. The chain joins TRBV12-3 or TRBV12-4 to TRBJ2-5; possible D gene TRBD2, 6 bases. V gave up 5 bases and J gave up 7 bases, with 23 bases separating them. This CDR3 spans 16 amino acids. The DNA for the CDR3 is TGTGCCAGCAGTAACATAACCGCGGGGTCTCTTTGGACCCAGTACTTC. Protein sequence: CASSNITAGSLWTQYF.

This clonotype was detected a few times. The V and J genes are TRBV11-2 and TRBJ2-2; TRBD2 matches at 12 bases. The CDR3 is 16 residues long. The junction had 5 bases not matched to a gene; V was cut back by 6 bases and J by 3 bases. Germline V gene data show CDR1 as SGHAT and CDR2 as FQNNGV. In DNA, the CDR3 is TGTGCCAGCAGTACGACTAGCGGGGGTCACACCGGGGAGCTGTTTTTT. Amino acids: CASSTTSGGHTGELFF. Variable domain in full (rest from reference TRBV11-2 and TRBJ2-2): EAGVAQSPRYKIIEKRQSVAFWCNPISGHATLYWYQQILGQGPKLLIQFQNNGVVDDSQLPKDRFSAERLKGVDSTLKIQPAKLEDSAVYLCASSTTSGGHTGELFFGEGSRLTVL.

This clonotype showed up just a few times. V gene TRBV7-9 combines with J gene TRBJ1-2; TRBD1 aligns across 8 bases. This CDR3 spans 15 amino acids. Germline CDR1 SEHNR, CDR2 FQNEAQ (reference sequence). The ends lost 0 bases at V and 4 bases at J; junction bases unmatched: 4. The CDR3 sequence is CASSLALDRAYGYTF. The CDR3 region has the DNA TGTGCCAGCAGCTTAGCCCTGGACAGGGCCTATGGCTACACCTTC.

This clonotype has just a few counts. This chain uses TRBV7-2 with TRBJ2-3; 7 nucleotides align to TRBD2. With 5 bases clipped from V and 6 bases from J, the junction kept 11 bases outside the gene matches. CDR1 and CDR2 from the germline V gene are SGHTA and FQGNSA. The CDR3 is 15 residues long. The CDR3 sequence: CASSPLAVPDDTQYF. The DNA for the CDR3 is TGTGCCAGCAGCCCGCTAGCGGTCCCTGATGATACGCAGTATTTT.

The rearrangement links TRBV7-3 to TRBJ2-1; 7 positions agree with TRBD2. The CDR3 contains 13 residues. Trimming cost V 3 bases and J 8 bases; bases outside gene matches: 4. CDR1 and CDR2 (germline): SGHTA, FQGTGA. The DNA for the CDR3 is TGTGCCAGCAGCTTTGGCGGGAGAGATGAGCAGTTCTTC. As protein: CASSFGGRDEQFF.

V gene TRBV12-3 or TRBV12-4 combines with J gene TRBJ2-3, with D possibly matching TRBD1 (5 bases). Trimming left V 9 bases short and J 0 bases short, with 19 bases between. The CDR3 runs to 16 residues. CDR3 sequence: CASAPYDSYSTDTQYF. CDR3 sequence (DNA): TGTGCCAGTGCCCCCTACGACAGCTATAGCACAGATACGCAGTATTTT.

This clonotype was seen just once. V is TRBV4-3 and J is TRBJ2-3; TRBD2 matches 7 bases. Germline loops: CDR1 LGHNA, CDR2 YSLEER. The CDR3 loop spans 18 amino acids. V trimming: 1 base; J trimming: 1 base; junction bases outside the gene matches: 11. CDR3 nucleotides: TGCGCCAGCAGCCAAGGAGGACCTTTGGCGGGAGGCACAGATACGCAGTATTTT. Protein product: CASSQGGPLAGGTDTQYF.

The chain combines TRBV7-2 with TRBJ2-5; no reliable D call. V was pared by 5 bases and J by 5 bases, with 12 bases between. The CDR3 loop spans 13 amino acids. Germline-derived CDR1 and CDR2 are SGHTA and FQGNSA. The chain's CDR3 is CASSPSVVETQYF. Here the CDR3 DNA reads TGTGCCAGCAGCCCCAGTGTAGTGGAGACCCAGTACTTC.

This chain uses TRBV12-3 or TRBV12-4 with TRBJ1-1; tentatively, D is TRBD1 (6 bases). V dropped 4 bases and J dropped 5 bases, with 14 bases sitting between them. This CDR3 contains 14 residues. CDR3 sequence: CASSSQGWGTEAFF. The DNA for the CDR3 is TGTGCCAGCAGTTCACAGGGTTGGGGGACTGAAGCTTTCTTT.

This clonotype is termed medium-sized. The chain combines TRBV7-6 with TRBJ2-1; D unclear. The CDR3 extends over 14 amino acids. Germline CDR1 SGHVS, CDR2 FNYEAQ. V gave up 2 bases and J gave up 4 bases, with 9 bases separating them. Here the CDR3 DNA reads TGTGCCAGCAGCTTACTCGGGCCATACAATGAGCAGTTCTTC. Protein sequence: CASSLLGPYNEQFF.

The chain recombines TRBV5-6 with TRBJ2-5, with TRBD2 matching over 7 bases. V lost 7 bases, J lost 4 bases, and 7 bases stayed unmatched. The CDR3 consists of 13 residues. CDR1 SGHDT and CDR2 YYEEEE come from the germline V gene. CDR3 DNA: TGTGCCAGCGCCTGGGCGGGGGTAGAGACCCAGTACTTC. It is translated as CASAWAGVETQYF.

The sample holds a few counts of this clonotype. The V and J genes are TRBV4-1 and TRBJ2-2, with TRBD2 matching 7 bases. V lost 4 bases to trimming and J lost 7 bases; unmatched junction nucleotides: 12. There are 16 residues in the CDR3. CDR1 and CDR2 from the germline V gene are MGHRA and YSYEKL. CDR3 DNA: TGCGCCAGCAGCCCCTCTTGGGGGGGGGATGACGGGGAGCTGTTTTTT. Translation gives CASSPSWGGDDGELFF.

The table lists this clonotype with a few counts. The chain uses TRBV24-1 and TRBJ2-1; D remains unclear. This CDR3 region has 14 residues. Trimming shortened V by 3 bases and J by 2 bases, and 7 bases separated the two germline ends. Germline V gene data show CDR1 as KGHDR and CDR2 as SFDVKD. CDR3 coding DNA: TGTGCCACCAGTGATCGTTCACCCTACAATGAGCAGTTCTTC. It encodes CATSDRSPYNEQFF.

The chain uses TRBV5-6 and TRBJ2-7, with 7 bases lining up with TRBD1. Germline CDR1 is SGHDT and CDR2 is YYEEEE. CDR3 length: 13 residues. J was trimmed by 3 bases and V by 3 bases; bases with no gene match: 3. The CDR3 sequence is CASSSAGGYEQYF. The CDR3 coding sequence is TGTGCCAGCAGCTCTGCAGGGGGCTACGAGCAGTACTTC. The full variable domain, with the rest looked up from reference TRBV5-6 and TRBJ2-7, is DAGVTQSPTHLIKTRGQQVTLRCSPKSGHDTVSWYQQALGQGPQFIFQYYEEEERQRGNFPDRFSGHQFPNYSSELNVNALLLGDSALYLCASSSAGGYEQYFGPGTRLTVT.

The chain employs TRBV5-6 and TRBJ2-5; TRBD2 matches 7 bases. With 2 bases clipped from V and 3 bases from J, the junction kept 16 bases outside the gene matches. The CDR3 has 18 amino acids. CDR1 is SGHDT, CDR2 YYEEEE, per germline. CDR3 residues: CASSLGSFGGSWKETQYF. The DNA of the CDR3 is TGTGCCAGCAGCTTAGGGTCGTTTGGCGGGAGTTGGAAAGAGACCCAGTACTTC. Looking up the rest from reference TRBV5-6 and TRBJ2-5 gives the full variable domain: DAGVTQSPTHLIKTRGQQVTLRCSPKSGHDTVSWYQQALGQGPQFIFQYYEEEERQRGNFPDRFSGHQFPNYSSELNVNALLLGDSALYLCASSLGSFGGSWKETQYFGPGTRLLVL.

The CDR3 loop is CASSGGTGSYEQYF. The CDR3 coding sequence is TGTGCCAGCAGCGGGGGGACAGGAAGCTACGAGCAGTACTTC. V is TRBV5-6 and J is TRBJ2-7, with 8 bases that match TRBD1. The CDR3 runs 14 residues. Trimming took 4 bases from V and 3 from J; bases not matched to a gene: 6. From germline, CDR1 is SGHDT and CDR2 YYEEEE.

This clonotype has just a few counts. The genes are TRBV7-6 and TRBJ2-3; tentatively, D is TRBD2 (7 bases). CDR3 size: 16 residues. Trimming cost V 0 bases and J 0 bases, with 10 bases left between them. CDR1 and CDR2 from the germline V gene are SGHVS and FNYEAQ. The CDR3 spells CASSLARGGSTDTQYF. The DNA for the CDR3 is TGTGCCAGCAGCTTAGCGAGGGGGGGTAGCACAGATACGCAGTATTTT.

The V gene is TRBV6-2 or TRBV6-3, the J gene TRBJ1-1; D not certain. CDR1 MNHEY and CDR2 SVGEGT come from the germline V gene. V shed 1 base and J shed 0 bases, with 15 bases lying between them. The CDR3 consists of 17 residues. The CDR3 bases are TGTGCCAGCAGTTACTACGGCCGTCGGACCATGAACACTGAAGCTTTCTTT. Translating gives CASSYYGRRTMNTEAFF.

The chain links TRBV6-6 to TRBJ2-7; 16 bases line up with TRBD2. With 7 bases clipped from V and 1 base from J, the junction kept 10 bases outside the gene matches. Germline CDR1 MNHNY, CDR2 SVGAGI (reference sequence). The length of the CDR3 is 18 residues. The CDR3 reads CASTLGLAGGPSSYEQYF. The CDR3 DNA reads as TGTGCCAGCACCCTGGGACTAGCGGGAGGGCCCTCTTCCTACGAGCAGTACTTC.

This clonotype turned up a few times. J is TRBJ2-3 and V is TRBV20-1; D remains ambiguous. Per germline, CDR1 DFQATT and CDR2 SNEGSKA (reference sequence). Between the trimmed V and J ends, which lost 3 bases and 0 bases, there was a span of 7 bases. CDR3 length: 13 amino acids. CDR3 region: CSARQASTDTQYF. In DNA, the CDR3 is TGCAGTGCTAGGCAAGCTAGCACAGATACGCAGTATTTT.

The CDR3 DNA reads TGTGCCAGCAGCCAAGGGACTAGCTGGTACGAGCAGTACTTC. This gives the protein CASSQGTSWYEQYF. V is TRBV4-2 and J is TRBJ2-7; 8 bases fit TRBD2. Per the germline V gene, CDR1 is LGHNA and CDR2 is YNFKEQ. The V and J ends lost 1 base and 4 bases, in that order; junction bases with no gene match: 3. This CDR3 has 14 amino acids.

CDR3 coding DNA: TGCGCCAGCAGCCAAGAAGGTTTTCTCTATGGCTACACCTTC. Protein sequence: CASSQEGFLYGYTF. The chain combines TRBV4-1 with TRBJ1-2; no reliable D call. Germline CDR1 MGHRA, CDR2 YSYEKL. Trimming shortened V by 0 bases and J by 4 bases, and 9 bases separated the two germline ends. This CDR3 has 14 amino acids.

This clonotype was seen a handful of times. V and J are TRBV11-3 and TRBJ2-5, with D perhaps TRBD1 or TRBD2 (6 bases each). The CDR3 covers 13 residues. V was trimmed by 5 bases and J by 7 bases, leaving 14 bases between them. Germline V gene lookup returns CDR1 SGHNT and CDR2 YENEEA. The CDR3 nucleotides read TGTGCCAGCAGCGAACTACAGGGAGGGACCCAGTACTTC. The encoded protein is CASSELQGGTQYF. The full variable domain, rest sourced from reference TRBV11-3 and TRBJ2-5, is EAGVVQSPRYKIIEKKQPVAFWCNPISGHNTLYWYLQNLGQGPELLIRYENEEAVDDSQLPKDRFSAERLKGVDSTLKIQPAELGDSAVYLCASSELQGGTQYFGPGTRLLVL.

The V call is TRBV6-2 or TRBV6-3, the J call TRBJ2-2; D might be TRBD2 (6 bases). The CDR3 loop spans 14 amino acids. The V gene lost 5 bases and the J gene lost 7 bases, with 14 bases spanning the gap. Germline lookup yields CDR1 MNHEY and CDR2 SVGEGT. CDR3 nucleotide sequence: TGTGCCAGCAGTACGTCTAGCGAAGGCGGGGAGCTGTTTTTT. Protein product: CASSTSSEGGELFF.